This entry lists 7 T cell receptor beta chains sequenced from one sample in a study of blood T cell repertoires in COVID-19. Profiled with immunoSEQ multiplex PCR; TCRdb holds only in-frame clones, not every one. The table has approximately 200,000 clones, less than 85% seen once. Material for sequencing was peripheral blood. The receptors shown here come from a woman aged 80 or older with COVID-19, enrolled during active disease.

The V and J genes are TRBV27 and TRBJ1-1, with D perhaps TRBD1 (5 bases). Germline assignment: CDR1 MNHEY and CDR2 SMNVEV (reference sequence). The germline V and J ends were trimmed by 3 bases and 7 bases, with 9 bases remaining between them. The CDR3 consists of 12 residues. CDR3 in DNA: TGTGCCAGCAGTTTGGCTACAGGTGAAGCTTTCTTT. It encodes CASSLATGEAFF.

The chain couples TRBV5-4 to TRBJ2-7; weak D call: TRBD1 (6 bases). This CDR3 is 13 amino acids long. V lost 1 base and J lost 5, with 10 bases in between. The germline V gene encodes CDR1 SGHNT and CDR2 YYREEE (reference sequence). The CDR3 reads CASSLLAGDEQYF. The CDR3 DNA reads TGTGCCAGCAGCTTGTTGGCAGGGGACGAGCAGTACTTC.

This clone was detected a few times. The rearrangement joins TRBV5-4 to TRBJ1-4, with D possibly TRBD1 on 5 matching bases. V lost 5 bases and J 5 bases, leaving 13 bases between the germline ends. The germline CDR1 and CDR2 sequences are SGHNT and YYREEE (reference sequence). The CDR3 has 14 residues. CDR3 coding DNA: TGTGCCAGCAGGCGGATGGGGGGAAATGAAAAACTGTTTTTT. Translated, it gives CASRRMGGNEKLFF. Full variable domain (outside the CDR3, taken from reference TRBV5-4 and TRBJ1-4): ETGVTQSPTHLIKTRGQQVTLRCSSQSGHNTVSWYQQALGQGPQFIFQYYREEENGRGNFPPRFSGLQFPNYSSELNVNALELDDSALYLCASRRMGGNEKLFFGSGTQLSVL.

Points on this clone: Other DNA variants within this sample encode the same CDR3. The chain combines TRBV9 with TRBJ1-1; D not resolved. The CDR3 is 15 amino acids. The V end lost 0 bases, the J end lost 0 bases, and 9 bases lay between the germline ends. The germline gives CDR1 SGDLS, CDR2 YYNGEE. Here the CDR3 reads CASSVGSLLNTEAFF. The CDR3 DNA reads TGTGCCAGCAGCGTAGGTTCCCTCCTGAACACTGAAGCTTTCTTT.

The chain employs TRBV9 and TRBJ2-2, with TRBD2 as a possible D gene (6 bases). CDR1 SGDLS and CDR2 YYNGEE come from the germline V gene. CDR3 size: 14 residues. Deletions cut 0 bases from V and 3 bases from J, with 6 bases between. CDR3 region: CASSVAGDTGELFF. Written as DNA, the CDR3 is TGTGCCAGCAGCGTAGCGGGGGACACCGGGGAGCTGTTTTTT.

This chain links TRBV5-6 with TRBJ1-1, with D hard to call. Germline lookup yields CDR1 SGHDT and CDR2 YYEEEE. V shed 0 bases and J shed 1 base, with 4 bases lying between them. The CDR3 is 13 amino acids. The CDR3 here is CASSLGRNTEAFF. The CDR3 region has the DNA TGTGCCAGCAGCTTGGGCAGGAACACTGAAGCTTTCTTT.

This clone occurred a few times. The chain joins TRBV4-2 to TRBJ1-1; possibly TRBD1 for D (6 bases). Per the germline V gene, CDR1 is LGHNA and CDR2 is YNFKEQ. The germline V and J ends were trimmed by 3 bases and 3 bases, with 14 bases remaining between them. This CDR3 has 15 residues. The CDR3, as DNA: TGTGCCAGCAGCCAGGAGCCCGACAGGCACACTGAAGCTTTCTTT. It encodes CASSQEPDRHTEAFF.